The T cell receptor (beta chain) described here comes from a study of blood T cell repertoires in COVID-19. Study background: Sites across the United States, Italy and Spain contributed samples from acute and convalescent COVID-19. In each case, the material was cDNA or gDNA derived from T cells, B-cell-depleted T cells, or PBMCs.

Per the original data handling: Estimation of nucleated cell counts relied on the amplification of reference gene primers. Libraries were prepared by immunoSEQ multiplex PCR; TCRdb keeps only in-frame clonotypes and omits some of them. D and trimming were read from the DNA, whereas the V and J calls and clone size are those reported in that table. This sample yields about 180,000 clones, of which 70% to 85% are seen a single time; approximately 7.1% belongs to the top ten. The CDR3 is made up of 16 amino acids. V was shortened by 1 base and J by 4 bases, with 19 bases between the two germline ends. The germline V gene encodes CDR1 GTSNPN and CDR2 SVGIG (reference sequence).

The specimen sequenced was peripheral blood. This clonotype was sampled from a human donor in a cohort sampled during active COVID-19. This chain joins TRBV30 and TRBJ1-2; D may be TRBD1 (6 bases). The CDR3 DNA sequence: TGTGCCTGGAGTGAGCTCTGGGACATCGGAACCTATGGCTACACCTTC. It translates to CAWSELWDIGTYGYTF.